The following is a T cell receptor beta chain sequence with its context. The antigen this receptor binds is unknown. Within one base of it there is no much larger clone, and no base qualities were kept. This entry comes from a study of blood T cell repertoires in COVID-19 (TCRdb year 2020). About the investigation overall: Collaborator samples came from the United States, Italy and Spain and covered acute and convalescent phases of COVID-19. The prospective study material was composed of cDNA or gDNA derived from T cells, B-cell-depleted T cells, or PBMCs. Subjects who had been exposed to COVID-19, were actively infected with it, or had recovered from it provided the deeply sampled blood TCRbeta repertoires that made up the dataset. The repertoires were released in a freely available public database meant as a resource for research on the immune response to SARS-CoV-2. Samples were obtained from the ongoing ImmuneRACE study (first 160 participants) and from 950 to 1,500 subjects provided by 6 global collaborators. Sample metadata almost always included a de-identified subject ID, COVID-19 status, age in years and sex. Where available, HLA class I and class II types were obtained from metadata supplied by the sample provider rather than from assay-based typing.

The full study reports these points: How much clinical and demographic metadata was included differed by source and by participant, and the metadata was provided uncurated.

TCRbeta CDR3 regions were amplified from genomic DNA by means of the immunoSEQ Assay, a bias-controlled multiplex PCR. The original pipeline was this. Nucleated cell counts per sample were estimated from amplification of reference gene primers within the assay. To quantify the absolute abundance of each unique TCRbeta CDR3 rearrangement, sequence reads were collapsed and filtered. Productive Simpson clonality was computed per sample as the square root of Simpson's diversity index over productive rearrangements. TCRdb mirrors the immuneACCESS table, restricted to in-frame sequences. Some clones are absent from its copies; in checked studies, under half trace to an unresolved V gene, and the reason for the others is unknown. D and trimming come from the DNA, and the V and J calls and clone size come from that table. The sample includes some 200,000 clones, with roughly four fifths observed a single time. The top ten clonotypes cover 6% to 8.5% of the sample.

The CDR3 goes from the cysteine to the phenylalanine over 15 residues. Only CDR3 DNA is held: 45 bases, read in frame from base 1. V is pruned by 0 bases and J by 10 bases, leaving 6 bases of the junction without a gene match. For CDR1 and CDR2, the germline V gene (reference sequence) lists MNHNY and SVGAGI. The collaborating institutions used their own protocols to collect whole blood in K2EDTA tubes. For TCRbeta analysis, collaborators shipped samples in one of three forms: frozen whole blood, isolated PBMCs, or DNA extracted from either of those sample types. The sequence was collected from a woman in her forties or fifties with active or convalescent COVID-19. The material sequenced was peripheral blood. The receptor chain draws on TRBV6-6 and TRBJ1-6; TRBD1 agrees with 7 junctional bases. The CDR3 in this case is CASSYSGTVQSPLHF. The DNA is as follows: TGTGCCAGCAGTTACTCCGGGACAGTTCAATCACCCCTCCACTTT.